The table lists the clone carrying this T cell receptor (beta chain) with many counts. The entry originates in a study of regulatory T cells in long-lasting Graves disease. As for time point: newly diagnosed GD, antithyroid drugs for less than 3 months. The TCR library used RNA extracted from PBMCs. American Thyroid Association guidelines defined how Graves' disease was diagnosed. Germline CDR1 is SGHDT and CDR2 is YYEEEE. The CDR3 is made up of 15 amino acids. The V and J ends lost 4 bases and 5 bases, in that order; junction bases with no gene match: 2. In building TCR beta libraries, iRepertoire HTBI primers were used together with Arm-PCR of CDR3 regions. TCRdb used MiXCR to reprocess the multiplex PCR reads, holding one entry per CDR3 protein. The repertoire includes more than 450,000 distinct CDR3 sequences, about a sixth of them detected once, and approximately 12% sits in the top ten. Another study also made use of these data, one on T cells in Graves' hyperthyroidism and ophthalmopathy.

Specimen: peripheral blood mononuclear cells (PBMCs), collected at new diagnosis, from a patient treated with antithyroid drugs. V is TRBV5-6 and J is TRBJ2-2; TRBD2 matches 13 bases. The receptor was isolated from a man aged 40-49 years with Graves disease. CDR3 bases: TGTGCCAGCAGCCCGACTAGCGGGAGGACCGGGGAGCTGTTTTTT. Translated, it gives CASSPTSGRTGELFF.